Given below is one T cell receptor beta chain in context. Its antigen is not identified. CDR3 length: 16 amino acids. Per germline, CDR1 SEHNR and CDR2 FQNEAQ (reference sequence). The ends lost 6 bases at V and 12 bases at J; junction bases unmatched: 12. The sample belongs to a study of cytomegalovirus exposure and HLA in healthy donors. The study's findings and limits: In vitro, a few CMV-associated chains proved specific for CMV antigens.

Here immunoSEQ multiplex PCR was the method, and the copy in TCRdb shows in-frame clones only, minus some. This sample yields roughly 130,000 clones, of which roughly 86% are seen a single time; 1.2% to 1.5% belongs to the top ten. The chain recombines TRBV7-9 with TRBJ2-1; 15 bases line up with TRBD2. This clonotype was obtained from a man aged 30 to 39 in good health and CMV-seronegative. Sequencing was performed on PBMCs. The CDR3 here is CASRAAGTSGRMRQFF. CDR3 DNA: TGTGCCAGCAGGGCAGCCGGGACTAGCGGGAGGATGCGGCAGTTCTTC.